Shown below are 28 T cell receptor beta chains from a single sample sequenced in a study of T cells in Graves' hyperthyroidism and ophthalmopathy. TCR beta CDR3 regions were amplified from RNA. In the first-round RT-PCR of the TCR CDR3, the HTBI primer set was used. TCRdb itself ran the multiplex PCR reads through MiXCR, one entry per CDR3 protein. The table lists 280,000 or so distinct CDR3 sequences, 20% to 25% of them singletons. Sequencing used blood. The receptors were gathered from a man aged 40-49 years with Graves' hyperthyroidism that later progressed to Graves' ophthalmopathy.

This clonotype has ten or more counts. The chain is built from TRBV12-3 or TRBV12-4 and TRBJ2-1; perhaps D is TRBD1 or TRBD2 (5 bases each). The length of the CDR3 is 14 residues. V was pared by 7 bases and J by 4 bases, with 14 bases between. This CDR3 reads CASTPGLAYNEQFF. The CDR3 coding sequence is TGTGCCAGCACCCCGGGGCTAGCTTACAATGAGCAGTTCTTC.

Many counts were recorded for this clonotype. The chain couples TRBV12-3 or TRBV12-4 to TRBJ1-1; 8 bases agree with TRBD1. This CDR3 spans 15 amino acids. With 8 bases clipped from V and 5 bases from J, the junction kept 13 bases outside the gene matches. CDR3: CASLTGSDRVTEAFF. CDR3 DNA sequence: TGTGCCAGCCTTACGGGGTCGGACAGGGTTACTGAAGCTTTCTTT.

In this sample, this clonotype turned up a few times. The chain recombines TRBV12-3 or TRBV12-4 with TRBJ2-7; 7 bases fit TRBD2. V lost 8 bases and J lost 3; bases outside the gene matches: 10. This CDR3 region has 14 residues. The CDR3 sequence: CASGRGGQYYEQYF. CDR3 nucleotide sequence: TGTGCCAGCGGGAGGGGTGGTCAGTACTACGAGCAGTACTTC.

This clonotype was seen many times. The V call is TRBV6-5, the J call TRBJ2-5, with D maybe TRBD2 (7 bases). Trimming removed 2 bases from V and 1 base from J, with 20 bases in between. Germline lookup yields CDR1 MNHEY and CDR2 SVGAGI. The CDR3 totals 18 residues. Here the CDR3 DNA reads TGTGCCAGCAGTTACGGTGGGGGGGGCCTCAATGTCCAAGAGACCCAGTACTTC. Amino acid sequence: CASSYGGGGLNVQETQYF.

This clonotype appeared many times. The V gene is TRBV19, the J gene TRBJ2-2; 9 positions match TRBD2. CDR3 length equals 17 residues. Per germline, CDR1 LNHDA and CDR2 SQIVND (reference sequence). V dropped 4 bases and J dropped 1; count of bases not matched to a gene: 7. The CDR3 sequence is CASSTVTSGRNTGELFF. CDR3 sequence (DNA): TGTGCCAGTAGTACTGTGACTAGCGGACGGAACACCGGGGAGCTGTTTTTT.

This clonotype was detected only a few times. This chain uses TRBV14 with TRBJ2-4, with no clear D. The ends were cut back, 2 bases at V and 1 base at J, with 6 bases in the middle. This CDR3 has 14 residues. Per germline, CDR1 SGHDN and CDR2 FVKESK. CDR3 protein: CASSQLGAKNIQYF. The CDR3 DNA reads TGTGCCAGCAGCCAACTTGGCGCCAAAAACATTCAGTACTTC.

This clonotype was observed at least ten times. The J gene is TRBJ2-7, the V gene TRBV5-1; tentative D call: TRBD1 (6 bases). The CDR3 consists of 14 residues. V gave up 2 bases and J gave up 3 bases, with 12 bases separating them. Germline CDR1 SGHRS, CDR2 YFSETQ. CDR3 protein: CASSLQTGNYEQYF. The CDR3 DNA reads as TGCGCCAGCAGCTTACAAACAGGGAACTACGAGCAGTACTTC.

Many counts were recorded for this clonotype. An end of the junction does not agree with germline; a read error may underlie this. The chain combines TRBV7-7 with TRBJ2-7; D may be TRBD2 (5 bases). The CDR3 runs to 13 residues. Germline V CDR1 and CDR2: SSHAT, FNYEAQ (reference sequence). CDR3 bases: TGTGCTAGCAGCTTCCTAGCTCTCTACGAGCAGTACTTC. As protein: CASSFLALYEQYF. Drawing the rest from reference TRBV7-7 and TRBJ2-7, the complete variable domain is GAGVSQSPRYKVTKRGQDVTLRCDPISSHATLYWYQQALGQGPEFLTYFNYEAQPDKSGLPSDRFSAERPEGSISTLTIQRTEQRDSAMYRCASSFLALYEQYFGPGTRLTVT.

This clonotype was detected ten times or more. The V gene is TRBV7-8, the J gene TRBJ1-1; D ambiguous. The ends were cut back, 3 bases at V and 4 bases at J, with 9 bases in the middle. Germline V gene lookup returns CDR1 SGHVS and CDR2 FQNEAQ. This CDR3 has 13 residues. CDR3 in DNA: TGTGCCAGCAGCTTCCGGCCCACCACTGAAGCTTTCTTT. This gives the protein CASSFRPTTEAFF.

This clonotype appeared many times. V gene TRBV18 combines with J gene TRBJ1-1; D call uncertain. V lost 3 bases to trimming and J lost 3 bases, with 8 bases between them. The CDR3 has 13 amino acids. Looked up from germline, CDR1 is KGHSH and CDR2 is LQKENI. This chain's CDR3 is CASSPSSDTEAFF. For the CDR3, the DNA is TGTGCCAGCTCACCTAGTTCGGACACTGAAGCTTTCTTT.

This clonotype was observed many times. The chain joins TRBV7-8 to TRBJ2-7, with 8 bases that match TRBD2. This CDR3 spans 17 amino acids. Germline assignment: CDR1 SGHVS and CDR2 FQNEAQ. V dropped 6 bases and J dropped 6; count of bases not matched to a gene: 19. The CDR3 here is CASSQTVTGTRVGEQYF. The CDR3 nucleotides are TGTGCCAGCAGTCAAACTGTGACCGGGACTAGAGTCGGCGAGCAGTACTTC.

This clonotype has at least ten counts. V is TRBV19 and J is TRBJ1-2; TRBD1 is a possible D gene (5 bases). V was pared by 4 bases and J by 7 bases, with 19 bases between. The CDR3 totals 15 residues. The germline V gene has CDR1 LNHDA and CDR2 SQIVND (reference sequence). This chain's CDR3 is CASSTTYGGEGGYTF. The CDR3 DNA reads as TGTGCCAGTAGTACTACCTACGGAGGGGAAGGTGGCTACACCTTC.

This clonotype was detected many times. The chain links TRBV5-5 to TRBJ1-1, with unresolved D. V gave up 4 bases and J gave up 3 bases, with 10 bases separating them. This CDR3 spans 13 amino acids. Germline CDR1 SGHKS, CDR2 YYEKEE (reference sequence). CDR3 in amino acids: CASSPSGDTEAFF. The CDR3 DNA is TGTGCCAGCAGCCCGTCCGGGGACACTGAAGCTTTCTTT.

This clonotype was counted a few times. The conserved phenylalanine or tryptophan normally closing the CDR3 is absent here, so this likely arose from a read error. CDR3 amino acids: CASSTGGNTEAFI. CDR3 nucleotides: TGTGCCAGCTCAACAGGGGGCAACACTGAAGCTTTCATT. This rearrangement joins TRBV18 to TRBJ1-1, with 9 positions matching TRBD1. Germline values: CDR1 KGHSH, CDR2 LQKENI. V shed 5 bases and J 2 bases; nucleotides not matched to a gene: 0. The length of the CDR3 is 13 residues.

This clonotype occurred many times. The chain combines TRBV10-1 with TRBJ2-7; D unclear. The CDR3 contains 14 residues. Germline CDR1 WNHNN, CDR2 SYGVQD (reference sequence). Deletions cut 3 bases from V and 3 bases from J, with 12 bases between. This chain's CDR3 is CASSDSTVRYEQYF. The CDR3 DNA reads TGCGCCAGCAGTGACAGTACGGTTCGCTACGAGCAGTACTTC.

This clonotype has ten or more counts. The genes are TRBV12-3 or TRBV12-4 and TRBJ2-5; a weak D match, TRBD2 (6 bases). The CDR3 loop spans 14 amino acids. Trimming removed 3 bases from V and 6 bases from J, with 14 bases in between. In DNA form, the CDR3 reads TGTGCCAGCAGTTTTCAGGGCGGCGGGAAGACCCAGTACTTC. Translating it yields CASSFQGGGKTQYF.

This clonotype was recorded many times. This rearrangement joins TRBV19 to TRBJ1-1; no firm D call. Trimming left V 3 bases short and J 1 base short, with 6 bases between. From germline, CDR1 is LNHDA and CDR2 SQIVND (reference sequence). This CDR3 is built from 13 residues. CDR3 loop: CASSMVPNTEAFF. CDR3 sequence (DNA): TGTGCCAGTAGTATGGTCCCGAACACTGAAGCTTTCTTT.

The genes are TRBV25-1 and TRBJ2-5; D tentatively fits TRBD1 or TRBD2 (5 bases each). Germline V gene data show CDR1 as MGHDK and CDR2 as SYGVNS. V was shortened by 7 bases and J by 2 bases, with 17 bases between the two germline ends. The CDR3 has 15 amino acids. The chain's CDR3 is CASTPGTGSQETQYF. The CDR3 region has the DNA TGTGCCAGCACACCCGGGACGGGCAGTCAAGAGACCCAGTACTTC.

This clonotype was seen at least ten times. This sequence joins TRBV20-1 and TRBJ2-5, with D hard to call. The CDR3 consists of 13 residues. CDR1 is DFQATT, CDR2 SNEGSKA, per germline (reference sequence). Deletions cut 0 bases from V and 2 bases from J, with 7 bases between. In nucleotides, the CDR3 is TGCAGTGCTAGAGATCTGGAACAAGAGACCCAGTACTTC. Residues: CSARDLEQETQYF.

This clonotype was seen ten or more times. The CDR3 DNA follows: TGTGCCACCAGTGATTTCGGAAACACCATATATTTT. This codes for CATSDFGNTIYF. The chain combines TRBV24-1 with TRBJ1-3; D is uncertain. Germline lookup yields CDR1 KGHDR and CDR2 SFDVKD. The V end lost 1 base, the J end lost 4 bases, and 1 base lay between the germline ends. The length of the CDR3 is 12 residues.

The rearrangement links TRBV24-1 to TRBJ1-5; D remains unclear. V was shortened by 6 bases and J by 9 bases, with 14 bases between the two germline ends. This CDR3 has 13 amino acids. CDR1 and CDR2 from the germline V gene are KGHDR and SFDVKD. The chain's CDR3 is CATSRGQGLPQHF. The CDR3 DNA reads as TGTGCCACCAGTCGAGGGCAAGGCCTGCCCCAGCATTTT.

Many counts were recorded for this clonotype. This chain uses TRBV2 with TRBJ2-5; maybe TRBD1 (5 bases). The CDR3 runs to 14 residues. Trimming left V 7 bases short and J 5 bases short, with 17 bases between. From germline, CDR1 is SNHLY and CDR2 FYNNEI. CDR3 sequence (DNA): TGTGCCAGCAACCCTCAGGGTTTCAGGGAGACCCAGTACTTC. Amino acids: CASNPQGFRETQYF.

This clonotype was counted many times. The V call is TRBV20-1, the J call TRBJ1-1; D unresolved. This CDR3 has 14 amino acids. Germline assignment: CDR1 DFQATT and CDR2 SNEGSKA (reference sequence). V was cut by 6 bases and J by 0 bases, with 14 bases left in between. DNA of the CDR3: TGCAGTGCCCCCGGTGTTGCTGTGAACACTGAAGCTTTCTTT. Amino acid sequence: CSAPGVAVNTEAFF.

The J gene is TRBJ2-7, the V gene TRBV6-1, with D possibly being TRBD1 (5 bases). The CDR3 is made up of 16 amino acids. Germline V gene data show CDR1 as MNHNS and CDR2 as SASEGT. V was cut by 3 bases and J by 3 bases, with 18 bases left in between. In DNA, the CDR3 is TGTGCCAGCAGTGACCTGACCGTCTGGGGCTACTACGAGCAGTACTTC. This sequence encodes CASSDLTVWGYYEQYF.

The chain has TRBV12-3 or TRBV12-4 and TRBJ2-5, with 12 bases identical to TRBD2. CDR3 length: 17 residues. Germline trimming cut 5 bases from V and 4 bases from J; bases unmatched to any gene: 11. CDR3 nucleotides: TGTGCCAGCAGTGCTAGCGGGAGGGCCAAGAGCAGAGAGACCCAGTACTTC. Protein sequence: CASSASGRAKSRETQYF.

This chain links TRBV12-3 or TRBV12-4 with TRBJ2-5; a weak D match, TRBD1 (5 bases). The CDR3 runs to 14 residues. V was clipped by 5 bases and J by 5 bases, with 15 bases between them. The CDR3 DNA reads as TGTGCCAGCAGTCCCAGGGAAGACACGGAGACCCAGTACTTC. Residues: CASSPREDTETQYF.

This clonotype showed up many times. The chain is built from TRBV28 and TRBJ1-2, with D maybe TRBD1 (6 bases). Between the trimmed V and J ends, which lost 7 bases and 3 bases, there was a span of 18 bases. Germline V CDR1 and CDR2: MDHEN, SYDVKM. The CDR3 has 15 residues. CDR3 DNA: TGTGCCAGCAACCTTAAGGGGACACAAGACTATGGCTACACCTTC. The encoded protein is CASNLKGTQDYGYTF.

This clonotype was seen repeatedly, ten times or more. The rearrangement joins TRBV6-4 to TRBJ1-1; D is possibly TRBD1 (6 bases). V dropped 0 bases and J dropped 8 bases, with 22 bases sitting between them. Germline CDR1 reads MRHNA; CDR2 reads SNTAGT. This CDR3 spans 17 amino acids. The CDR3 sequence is CASSDSYVQGGPPEAFF. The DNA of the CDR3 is TGTGCCAGCAGTGACTCGTACGTACAGGGCGGGCCCCCCGAAGCTTTCTTT.